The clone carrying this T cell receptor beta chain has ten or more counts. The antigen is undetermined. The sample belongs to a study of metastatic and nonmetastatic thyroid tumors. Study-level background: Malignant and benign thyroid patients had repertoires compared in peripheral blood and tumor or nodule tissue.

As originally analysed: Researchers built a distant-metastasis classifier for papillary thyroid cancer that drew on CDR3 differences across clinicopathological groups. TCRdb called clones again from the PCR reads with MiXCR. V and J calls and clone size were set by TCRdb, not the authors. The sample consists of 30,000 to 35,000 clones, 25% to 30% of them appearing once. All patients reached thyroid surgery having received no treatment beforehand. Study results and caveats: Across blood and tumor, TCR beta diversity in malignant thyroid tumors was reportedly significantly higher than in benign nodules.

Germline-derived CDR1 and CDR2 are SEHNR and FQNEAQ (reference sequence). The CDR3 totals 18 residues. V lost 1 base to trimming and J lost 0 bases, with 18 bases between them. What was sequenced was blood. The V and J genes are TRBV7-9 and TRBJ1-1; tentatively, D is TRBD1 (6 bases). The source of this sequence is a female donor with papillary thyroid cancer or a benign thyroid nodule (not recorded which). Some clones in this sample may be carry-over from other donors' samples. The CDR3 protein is CASSLEWGRGGVNTEAFF. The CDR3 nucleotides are TGTGCCAGCAGCTTAGAGTGGGGGCGCGGGGGCGTGAACACTGAAGCTTTCTTT.